These 20 T cell receptor beta chains were all obtained from the same sample, sequenced in a study of shared clonotypes between healthy human individuals. Here immunoSEQ multiplex PCR was the method, and the copy in TCRdb shows in-frame clones only, minus some. The sample holds over 2 million clones, about 95% seen once. Naive CD8 cells, CD45RO-negative and positively selected for CCR7, excluded terminally differentiated effector memory CD45RA+ cells. The specimen sequenced was naive CD8+ T cells sorted from blood. Receptors were obtained from a man aged 18 to 29 in good health.

In regard to this clone: Other DNA sequences in this specimen translate into the identical CDR3. J is TRBJ2-1 and V is TRBV9; 16 positions match TRBD2. This CDR3 is 16 amino acids long. CDR1 SGDLS and CDR2 YYNGEE come from the germline V gene. V lost 2 bases and J lost 10; bases outside the gene matches: 6. In nucleotides, the CDR3 is TGTGCCAGCAGCGTGGGACTAGCGGGAGGGCCCGGGGAGCAGTTCTTC. Residues: CASSVGLAGGPGEQFF.

This clone has just one count. This CDR3 is also generated by other DNA sequences in the sample. This chain uses TRBV5-4 with TRBJ2-7; 9 positions agree with TRBD1. V was pared by 1 base and J by 4 bases, with 6 bases of the junction left unmatched. This CDR3 has 15 residues. CDR1 is SGHNT, CDR2 YYREEE, per germline (reference sequence). CDR3 loop: CASSLRQGGTYEQYF. In DNA form, the CDR3 reads TGTGCCAGCAGCTTGAGACAGGGGGGTACTTACGAGCAGTACTTC.

The CDR3: CASSARGGTGELFF. In nucleotides, the CDR3 is TGTGCCAGCAGTGCTAGGGGAGGCACCGGGGAGCTGTTTTTT. The V and J genes are TRBV6-4 and TRBJ2-2; possibly TRBD2 for D (6 bases). The CDR3 consists of 14 residues. V was cut by 4 bases and J by 4 bases, with 10 bases left in between. Germline V CDR1 and CDR2: MRHNA, SNTAGT.

With regard to this clone: Distinct nucleotide sequences in the sample also encode this CDR3. The chain employs TRBV27 and TRBJ2-7; 10 nucleotides align to TRBD2. Looked up from germline, CDR1 is MNHEY and CDR2 is SMNVEV (reference sequence). The length of the CDR3 is 16 residues. The junction had 9 bases not matched to a gene; V was cut back by 6 bases and J by 1 base. CDR3 coding DNA: TGTGCCAGCAGCCCTAGCGGGGGCGAGAAGTCCTACGAGCAGTACTTC. Residues: CASSPSGGEKSYEQYF.

The table lists this clone with a count of one. The chain employs TRBV5-4 and TRBJ2-3; TRBD2 aligns across 10 bases. The germline CDR1 and CDR2 sequences are SGHNT and YYREEE (reference sequence). CDR3 length equals 15 residues. V gave up 2 bases and J gave up 10 bases; unmatched junction bases: 10. Here the CDR3 reads CASSLAGGPSPPQYF. The CDR3 DNA reads TGTGCCAGCAGCTTAGCGGGGGGGCCGAGTCCTCCGCAGTATTTT. The full variable domain, with the rest looked up from reference TRBV5-4 and TRBJ2-3, is ETGVTQSPTHLIKTRGQQVTLRCSSQSGHNTVSWYQQALGQGPQFIFQYYREEENGRGNFPPRFSGLQFPNYSSELNVNALELDDSALYLCASSLAGGPSPPQYFGPGTRLTVL.

The chain combines TRBV4-2 with TRBJ1-6, with D perhaps matching TRBD1 (5 bases). Germline lookup yields CDR1 LGHNA and CDR2 YNFKEQ. The CDR3 totals 14 residues. V lost 4 bases to trimming and J lost 7 bases, with 11 bases between them. CDR3 DNA: TGTGCCAGCAGCCCTCTTTGGGGGAATTCACCCCTCCACTTT. Protein: CASSPLWGNSPLHF.

This sequence joins TRBV28 and TRBJ1-2; D is undetermined. CDR3 length: 15 amino acids. V was clipped by 2 bases and J by 5 bases, with 15 bases between them. Germline CDR1 reads MDHEN; CDR2 reads SYDVKM. The CDR3 DNA sequence: TGTGCCAGCAGTTTAGAGCGGACCTACCCTTATGGCTACACCTTC. It translates to CASSLERTYPYGYTF.

V and J are TRBV13 and TRBJ2-2; TRBD2 is a possible D gene (5 bases). The CDR3 runs to 16 residues. Germline V CDR1 and CDR2: PRHDT, FYEKMQ (reference sequence). V was shortened by 2 bases and J by 1 base, with 11 bases between the two germline ends. CDR3 loop: CASSLSVGRNTGELFF. The CDR3 DNA reads TGTGCCAGCAGCTTATCAGTTGGGAGGAACACCGGGGAGCTGTTTTTT.

This chain links TRBV28 with TRBJ2-5, with a weak D call TRBD2 (6 bases). The CDR3 is 13 amino acids. CDR1 and CDR2 from the germline V gene are MDHEN and SYDVKM. Trimming pared 4 bases from V and 4 bases from J, leaving 10 bases between. CDR3 DNA: TGTGCCAGCAGTTCCCTGGGAGGAGAGACCCAGTACTTC. Protein sequence: CASSSLGGETQYF.

The chain recombines TRBV7-2 with TRBJ1-1; maybe TRBD1 (6 bases). V gave up 5 bases and J gave up 1 base, with 20 bases separating them. The CDR3 is 17 amino acids. Per germline, CDR1 SGHTA and CDR2 FQGNSA. Here the CDR3 reads CASSLRARGTKNTEAFF. The CDR3, as DNA: TGTGCCAGCAGCCTAAGGGCCAGGGGTACGAAGAACACTGAAGCTTTCTTT.

As concerns this clone: Other DNA sequences in this sample translate to the same CDR3. The chain recombines TRBV6-6 with TRBJ2-7; the match to TRBD2 covers 9 bases. CDR1 and CDR2 from the germline V gene are MNHNY and SVGAGI (reference sequence). V lost 2 bases, J lost 3 bases, and 2 bases stayed unmatched. The CDR3 contains 14 residues. CDR3 DNA sequence: TGTGCCAGCAGTTACGCGGGGGGGGACTACGAGCAGTACTTC. Protein product: CASSYAGGDYEQYF.

This chain joins TRBV4-3 and TRBJ2-2, with 7 positions matching TRBD1. V trimming: 4 bases; J trimming: 2 bases; junction bases outside the gene matches: 10. This CDR3 has 17 amino acids. Per germline, CDR1 LGHNA and CDR2 YSLEER. CDR3 region: CASSPLPGQTNTGELFF. As DNA, the CDR3 is TGCGCCAGCAGCCCCCTACCGGGACAGACCAACACCGGGGAGCTGTTTTTT.

The chain couples TRBV2 to TRBJ2-7; 14 bases match TRBD2. Germline values: CDR1 SNHLY, CDR2 FYNNEI. The V gene end was trimmed by 7 bases and the J gene end by 5 bases; junction bases not matched to a gene: 13. This CDR3 is 17 amino acids long. CDR3 loop: CASKPGLAGEFVNEQYF. CDR3 coding DNA: TGTGCCAGCAAGCCGGGACTAGCGGGAGAATTTGTGAACGAGCAGTACTTC.

Notes on this clone: Distinct nucleotide sequences in the sample also encode this CDR3. The chain recombines TRBV5-6 with TRBJ2-7; D is perhaps TRBD2 (6 bases). There are 13 residues in the CDR3. V shed 4 bases and J shed 0 bases, with 8 bases lying between them. Germline CDR1 reads SGHDT; CDR2 reads YYEEEE. The CDR3 is CASSVGSSYEQYF. The CDR3 DNA reads TGTGCCAGCAGCGTCGGGAGCTCCTACGAGCAGTACTTC.

The V call is TRBV27, the J call TRBJ2-1, with a possible D match to TRBD1 (6 bases). The CDR3 loop spans 16 amino acids. Germline V lookup: CDR1 MNHEY, CDR2 SMNVEV (reference sequence). V was trimmed by 2 bases and J by 1 base, leaving 12 bases between them. The DNA for the CDR3 is TGTGCCAGCAGTTTAATATTCAGGGGATCCTACAATGAGCAGTTCTTC. Its translation: CASSLIFRGSYNEQFF.

The rearrangement uses TRBV9 and TRBJ2-1, with D possibly matching TRBD1 (5 bases). CDR1 and CDR2 from the germline V gene are SGDLS and YYNGEE. The CDR3 runs 15 residues. Between the trimmed V and J ends, which lost 4 bases and 4 bases, there was a span of 15 bases. CDR3 amino acids: CASSFAEKGYNEQFF. The CDR3 DNA sequence: TGTGCCAGCAGCTTCGCAGAGAAGGGGTACAATGAGCAGTTCTTC.

This clone was seen only once. The chain is built from TRBV11-2 and TRBJ2-7, with a tentative D call TRBD2 (6 bases). The V and J ends lost 5 bases and 0 bases respectively, with 14 bases between them. The CDR3 is 15 amino acids. Looked up from germline, CDR1 is SGHAT and CDR2 is FQNNGV. The CDR3 DNA is TGTGCCAGCAGCCTCGGGACTCCACGCTCCTACGAGCAGTACTTC. Its protein is CASSLGTPRSYEQYF.

The chain combines TRBV9 with TRBJ1-1; maybe TRBD1 (6 bases). The CDR3 contains 15 residues. The ends were cut back, 3 bases at V and 4 bases at J, with 16 bases in the middle. Germline loops: CDR1 SGDLS, CDR2 YYNGEE. CDR3 nucleotides: TGTGCCAGCAGCGGGGGGCTTACCTGGACCACTGAAGCTTTCTTT. It yields the protein CASSGGLTWTTEAFF.

The chain is built from TRBV13 and TRBJ1-2, with a tentative D call TRBD1 (5 bases). V was clipped by 4 bases and J by 3 bases, with 12 bases between them. Germline V gene sequence: CDR1 PRHDT, CDR2 FYEKMQ (reference sequence). The CDR3 sequence is 14 residues long. CDR3 residues: CASSSGRADYGYTF. The CDR3 coding sequence is TGTGCCAGCAGCTCCGGCAGGGCCGACTATGGCTACACCTTC.

This clone was seen once. The chain couples TRBV4-1 to TRBJ2-7, with 8 bases fitting TRBD1. This CDR3 is 14 amino acids long. Germline V gene data show CDR1 as MGHRA and CDR2 as YSYEKL. Germline trimming cut 0 bases from V and 11 bases from J; bases unmatched to any gene: 9. This CDR3 reads CASSQDAQGAREYF. The CDR3 DNA reads TGCGCCAGCAGCCAAGATGCCCAGGGGGCGAGGGAGTACTTC.